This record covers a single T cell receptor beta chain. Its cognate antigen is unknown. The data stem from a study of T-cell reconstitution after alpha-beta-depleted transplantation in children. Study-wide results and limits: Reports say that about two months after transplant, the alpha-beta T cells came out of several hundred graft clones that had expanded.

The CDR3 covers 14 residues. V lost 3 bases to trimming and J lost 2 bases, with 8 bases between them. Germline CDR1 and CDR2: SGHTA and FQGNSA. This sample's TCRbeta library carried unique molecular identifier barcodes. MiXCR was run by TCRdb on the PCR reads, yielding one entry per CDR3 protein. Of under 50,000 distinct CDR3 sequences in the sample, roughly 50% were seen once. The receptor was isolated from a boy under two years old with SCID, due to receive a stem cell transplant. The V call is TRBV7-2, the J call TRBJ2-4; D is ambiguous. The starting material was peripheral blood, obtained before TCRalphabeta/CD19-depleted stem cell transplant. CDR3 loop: CASSLGLPKNIQYF. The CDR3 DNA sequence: TGTGCCAGCAGCTTGGGCCTCCCCAAAAACATTCAGTACTTC. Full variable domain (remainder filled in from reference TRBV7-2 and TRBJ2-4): GAGVSQSPSNKVTEKGKDVELRCDPISGHTALYWYRQSLGQGLEFLIYFQGNSAPDKSGLPSDRFSAERTGGSVSTLTIQRTQQEDSAVYLCASSLGLPKNIQYFGAGTRLSVL.